This T cell receptor (beta chain) was recorded in a study of shared clonotypes between healthy human individuals. In the study overall: The cohort comprised a couple of women and a few men. Their ages spanned 18 to 49 years.

This table comes from immunoSEQ multiplex PCR, and its TCRdb copy is limited to in-frame clones, with some not included. The table has approximately 840,000 clones, around 96% seen once; the top ten hold less than 0.25%. Germline trimming cut 3 bases from V and 8 bases from J; bases unmatched to any gene: 5. The CDR3 is made up of 14 amino acids. Germline V lookup: CDR1 MDHEN, CDR2 SYDVKM. The naive CD8 population came from CD45RO-negative cells selected for CCR7, without terminally differentiated effector memory CD45RA+ cells. The material sequenced was naive CD8+ T cells sorted from blood. The chain uses TRBV28 and TRBJ1-4; the match to TRBD1 covers 8 bases. The clonotype was recovered from a man aged 30 to 45 in good health. The CDR3, as DNA: TGTGCCAGCAGTTTTCAGGGGGCAGGCGAAAAACTGTTTTTT. This encodes CASSFQGAGEKLFF.